This TCR beta chain emerged from a study of blood T cell repertoires in COVID-19. Germline CDR1 reads SGHVS; CDR2 reads FQNEAQ. The CDR3 has 18 amino acids. Trimming removed 2 bases at V and 0 bases at J, with 17 bases between. Profiled with immunoSEQ multiplex PCR; TCRdb holds only in-frame clones, not every one. The sample records around 470,000 clones, 85% to 90% being singletons. One Seattle source followed patients from active infection through their disease course. The sequenced sample consisted of peripheral blood. The origin of this receptor is a man between 18 and 29 years old with COVID-19, enrolled during active disease. The chain carries TRBV7-8 and TRBJ1-3; no definite D call. The CDR3 DNA sequence: TGTGCCAGCAGCTTAAGGGCAACGAGGGAGAGCTCTGGAAACACCATATATTTT. It specifies CASSLRATRESSGNTIYF.